The sample holds many counts of the clone carrying this T cell receptor beta chain. Its specificity is not known. This sample was included in a study of T cells in Graves' hyperthyroidism and ophthalmopathy. Exclusion of a patient resulted from uncontrolled infection, other autoimmune disease, pregnancy or lactation. Diagnostic assessment was based on clinical symptoms, serum thyroxine and TRAb, thyroid ultrasound and orbital computed tomography. Study-wide results and caveats: Most thyroid clonotypes that were expanded above 0.001 also turned up in blood.

TCR beta CDR3 region amplification was performed from RNA transcripts. The HTBI set primed first-round TCR CDR3 RT-PCR. TCRdb used MiXCR to reprocess the multiplex PCR reads, holding one entry per CDR3 protein. This sample carries about 400,000 distinct CDR3 sequences, more than 13% of them seen once, and the ten largest clones take approximately 32%. The V gene's germline CDR1 is MNHEY and CDR2 SMNVEV (reference sequence). Trimming cost V 5 bases and J 4 bases; bases outside gene matches: 4. The CDR3 runs 13 residues. This sequence was found in a woman under 40 with Graves' hyperthyroidism. The chain couples TRBV27 to TRBJ1-2; 7 bases line up with TRBD1. Sequencing input: blood. The CDR3, as DNA: TGTGCCAGCAGTGGGAGACAGGGCTATGGCTACACCTTC. Its protein product is CASSGRQGYGYTF.